These 5 T cell receptor beta chains were sequenced from one sample in a study of molecular identifiers for immune sequencing clone quantification. TCRdb itself ran the PCR reads through MiXCR, one entry per CDR3 protein. The data contain under 600,000 distinct CDR3 sequences, about 26% of them singletons. Sequencing used naive CD8+ T cells from blood, with Jurkat cell RNA spiked in. Subset indicated: FACS-sorted CD8+CD4-CCR7+CD45RA+ naive T cells. These receptor sequences come from a human donor in good health. Some libraries in this study had Jurkat cell RNA spiked in.

About this clonotype itself: This could be a read error, since a much larger clone is one nucleotide away. The chain carries TRBV12-3 or TRBV12-4 and TRBJ1-1; no firm D call. The CDR3 has 15 residues. V lost 5 bases to trimming and J lost 1 base, with 14 bases between them. The CDR3 DNA sequence: TGTGCCAGCAGTCTTACTCAAGGAGAGAACACTGAAGCTTTCTTT. The encoded protein is CASSLTQGENTEAFF.

This clonotype was seen a few times. The CDR3 DNA reads as TGTGCCAGCAAGGAGATTTCGAACACCGGGGAGCTGTTTTTT. This encodes CASKEISNTGELFF. This chain connects TRBV27 to TRBJ2-2, with unresolved D. Germline CDR1 MNHEY, CDR2 SMNVEV (reference sequence). This CDR3 has 14 residues. Trimming shortened V by 7 bases and J by 0 bases, and 9 bases separated the two germline ends.

In its sample, this clonotype was seen a few times. The chain recombines TRBV2 with TRBJ2-7, with 8 bases matching TRBD1. The CDR3 is made up of 14 amino acids. Trimming removed 3 bases from V and 5 bases from J; junction bases left unmatched: 6. CDR1 and CDR2 from the germline V gene are SNHLY and FYNNEI. The CDR3 region is CASSEVTGQDEQYF. For the CDR3, the DNA is TGTGCCAGCAGTGAGGTGACGGGACAGGACGAGCAGTACTTC. Variable domain in full (rest from reference TRBV2 and TRBJ2-7): EPEVTQTPSHQVTQMGQEVILRCVPISNHLYFYWYRQILGQKVEFLVSFYNNEISEKSEIFDDQFSVERPDGSNFTLKIRSTKLEDSAMYFCASSEVTGQDEQYFGPGTRLTVT.

A note on this clonotype: This likely comes from a read error, as the CDR3 has no conserved phenylalanine or tryptophan at its end. The chain joins TRBV4-1 to TRBJ1-1; D ambiguous. V lost 6 bases and J lost 0, with 11 bases in between. Germline V CDR1 and CDR2: MGHRA, YSYEKL. CDR3 length equals 14 residues. This CDR3 is CASSPGFLNTEAFL. Written as DNA, the CDR3 is TGCGCCAGCAGTCCTGGATTTTTGAACACTGAAGCTTTCCTT.

This clonotype was counted between two and nine times. The rearrangement joins TRBV2 to TRBJ1-4, with 7 bases aligning to TRBD1. The CDR3 contains 13 residues. From germline, CDR1 is SNHLY and CDR2 FYNNEI. J gave up 8 bases and V 6 bases, and 6 bases lay outside the gene matches. Here the CDR3 reads CASRDRTNEKLFF. The CDR3 nucleotides are TGTGCCAGCAGGGACAGGACCAACGAAAAACTGTTTTTT.